This TCR beta chain was profiled in a study of regulatory T cells in long-lasting Graves disease. Time point specified: persistent/refractory GD, antithyroid drugs over 5 years with positive TRAb. PBMC-derived RNA was used for the TCR library. The authors built TCR beta libraries using iRepertoire HTBI primers and Arm-PCR of CDR3 regions. MiXCR, applied by TCRdb to the multiplex PCR reads, yields one record per CDR3 protein. The sample consists of under 350,000 distinct CDR3 sequences, 20% to 25% of them appearing once. V was pared by 1 base and J by 5 bases, with 6 bases of the junction left unmatched. The CDR3 loop spans 16 amino acids. Germline-derived CDR1 and CDR2 are DFQATT and SNEGSKA (reference sequence).

Here the sequenced sample was peripheral blood mononuclear cells (PBMCs), taken when the disease was refractory, from a patient treated with antithyroid drugs. This clonotype was sampled from a female donor with Graves disease. The chain links TRBV20-1 to TRBJ2-5; TRBD2 agrees at 14 bases. CDR3 in DNA: TGCAGTGCTAGAGGGGGACTAGCGGGAGAGTCGGAGACCCAGTACTTC. Protein sequence: CSARGGLAGESETQYF.